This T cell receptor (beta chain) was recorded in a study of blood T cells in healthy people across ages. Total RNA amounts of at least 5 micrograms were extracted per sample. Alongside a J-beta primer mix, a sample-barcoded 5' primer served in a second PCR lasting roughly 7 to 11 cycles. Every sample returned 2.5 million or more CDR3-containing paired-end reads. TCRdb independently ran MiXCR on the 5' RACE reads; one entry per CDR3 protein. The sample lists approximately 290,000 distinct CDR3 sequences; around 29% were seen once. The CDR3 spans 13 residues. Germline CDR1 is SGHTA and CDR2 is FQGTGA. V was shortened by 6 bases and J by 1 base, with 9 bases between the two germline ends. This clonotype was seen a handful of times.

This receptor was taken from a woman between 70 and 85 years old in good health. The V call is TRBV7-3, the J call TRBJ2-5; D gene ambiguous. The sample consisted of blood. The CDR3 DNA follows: TGTGCCAGCAGTCTGGCGGCCCAAGAGACCCAGTACTTC. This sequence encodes CASSLAAQETQYF.